A single sample gave rise to the 5 T cell receptor beta chains below, sequenced in a study of cytomegalovirus exposure and HLA in healthy donors. Data came from immunoSEQ multiplex PCR; TCRdb stores just in-frame clones and leaves some out. The repertoire holds about 120,000 clones, approximately 90% seen once, with about 6% in the top ten. The sample consisted of PBMCs. Receptors originate from a woman between 18 and 29 years old in good health and CMV-seropositive.

This clone turned up a few times. The chain couples TRBV5-1 to TRBJ1-1; 7 bases map to TRBD1. Germline CDR1 and CDR2: SGHRS and YFSETQ. This CDR3 spans 14 amino acids. The V and J ends lost 3 bases and 2 bases, in that order; junction bases with no gene match: 4. DNA of the CDR3: TGCGCCAGCAGCTCGGGACAGACCAACACTGAAGCTTTCTTT. This encodes CASSSGQTNTEAFF.

The V gene is TRBV9, the J gene TRBJ2-5, with 10 bases aligning to TRBD2. Trimming removed 3 bases from V and 7 bases from J; junction bases left unmatched: 12. CDR3 size: 16 residues. The germline V gene has CDR1 SGDLS and CDR2 YYNGEE. DNA of the CDR3: TGTGCCAGCAGCGGAGGCGGACTAGCGGTGTCGGGGACCCAGTACTTC. Amino acids: CASSGGGLAVSGTQYF.

The chain has TRBV18 and TRBJ2-5, with TRBD1 matching 9 bases. The germline V gene encodes CDR1 KGHSH and CDR2 LQKENI. This CDR3 has 15 amino acids. The V and J ends lost 4 bases and 4 bases, in that order; junction bases with no gene match: 7. CDR3 sequence reads: CASSLDRGLRETQYF. The CDR3 coding sequence is TGTGCCAGCTCACTGGACAGGGGTTTGAGAGAGACCCAGTACTTC.

This chain joins TRBV11-3 and TRBJ2-1, with 8 bases identical to TRBD2. The CDR3 extends over 13 amino acids. Germline V lookup: CDR1 SGHNT, CDR2 YENEEA. V lost 5 bases, J lost 10 bases, and 7 bases stayed unmatched. CDR3 in amino acids: CASSILAGREQFF. The CDR3 coding sequence is TGTGCCAGCAGCATTTTAGCGGGACGGGAGCAGTTCTTC.

A single count supports this clone. The chain has TRBV7-3 and TRBJ2-3, with TRBD2 as a possible D gene (5 bases). Germline values: CDR1 SGHTA, CDR2 FQGTGA. The CDR3 runs to 16 residues. V lost 2 bases, J lost 1 base, and 13 bases lay in between. The CDR3 here is CASSLLAGTGTDTQYF. The CDR3 nucleotides are TGTGCCAGCAGCTTACTGGCGGGTACGGGCACAGATACGCAGTATTTT.